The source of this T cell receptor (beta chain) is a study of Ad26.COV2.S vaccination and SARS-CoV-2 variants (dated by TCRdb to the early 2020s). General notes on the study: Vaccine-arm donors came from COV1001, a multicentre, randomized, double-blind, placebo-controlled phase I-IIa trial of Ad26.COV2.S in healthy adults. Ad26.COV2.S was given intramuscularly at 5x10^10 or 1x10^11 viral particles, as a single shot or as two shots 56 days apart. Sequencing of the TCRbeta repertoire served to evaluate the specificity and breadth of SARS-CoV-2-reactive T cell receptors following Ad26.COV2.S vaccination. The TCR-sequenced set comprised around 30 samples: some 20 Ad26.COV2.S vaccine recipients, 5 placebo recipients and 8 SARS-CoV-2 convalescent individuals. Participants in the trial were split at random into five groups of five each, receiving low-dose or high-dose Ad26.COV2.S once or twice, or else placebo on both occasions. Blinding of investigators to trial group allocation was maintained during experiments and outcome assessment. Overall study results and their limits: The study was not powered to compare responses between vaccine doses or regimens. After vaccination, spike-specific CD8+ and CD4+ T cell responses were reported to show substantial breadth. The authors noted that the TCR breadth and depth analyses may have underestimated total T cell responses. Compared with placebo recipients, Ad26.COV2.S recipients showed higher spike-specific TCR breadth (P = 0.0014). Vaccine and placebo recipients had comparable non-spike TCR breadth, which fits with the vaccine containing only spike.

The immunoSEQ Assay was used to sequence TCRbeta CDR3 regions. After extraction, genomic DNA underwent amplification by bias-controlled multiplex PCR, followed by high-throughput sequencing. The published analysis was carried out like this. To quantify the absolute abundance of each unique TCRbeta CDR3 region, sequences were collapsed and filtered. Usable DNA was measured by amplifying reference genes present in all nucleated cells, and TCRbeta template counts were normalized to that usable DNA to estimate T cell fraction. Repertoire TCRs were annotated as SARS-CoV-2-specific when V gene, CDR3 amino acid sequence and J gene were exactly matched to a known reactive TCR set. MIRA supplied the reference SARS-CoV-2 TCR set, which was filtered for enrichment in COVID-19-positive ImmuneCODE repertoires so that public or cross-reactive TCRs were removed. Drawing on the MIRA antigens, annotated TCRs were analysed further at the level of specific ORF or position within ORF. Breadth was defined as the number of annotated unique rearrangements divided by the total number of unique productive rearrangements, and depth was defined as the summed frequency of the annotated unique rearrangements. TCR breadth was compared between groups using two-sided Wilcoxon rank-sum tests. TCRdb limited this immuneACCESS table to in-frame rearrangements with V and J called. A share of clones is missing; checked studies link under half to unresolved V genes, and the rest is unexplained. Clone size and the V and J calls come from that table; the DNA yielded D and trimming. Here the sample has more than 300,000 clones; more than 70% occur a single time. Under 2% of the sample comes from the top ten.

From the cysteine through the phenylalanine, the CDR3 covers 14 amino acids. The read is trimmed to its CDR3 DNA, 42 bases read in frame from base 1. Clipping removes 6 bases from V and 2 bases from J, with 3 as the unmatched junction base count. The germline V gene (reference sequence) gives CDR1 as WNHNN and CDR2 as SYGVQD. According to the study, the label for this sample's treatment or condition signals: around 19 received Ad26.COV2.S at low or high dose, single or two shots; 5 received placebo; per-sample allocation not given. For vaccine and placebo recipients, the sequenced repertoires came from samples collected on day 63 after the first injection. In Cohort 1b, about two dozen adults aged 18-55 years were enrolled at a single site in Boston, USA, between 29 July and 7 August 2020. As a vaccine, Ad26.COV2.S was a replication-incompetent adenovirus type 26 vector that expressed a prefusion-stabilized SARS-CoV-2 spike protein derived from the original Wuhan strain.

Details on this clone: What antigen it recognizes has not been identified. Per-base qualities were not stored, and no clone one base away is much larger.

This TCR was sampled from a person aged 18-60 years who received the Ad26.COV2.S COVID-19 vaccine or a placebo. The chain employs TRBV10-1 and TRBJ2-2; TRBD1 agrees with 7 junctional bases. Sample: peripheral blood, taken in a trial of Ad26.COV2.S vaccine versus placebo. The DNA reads TGCGCCAGCAGCCAGGGGGTTAACACCGGGGAGCTGTTTTTT. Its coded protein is CASSQGVNTGELFF.